Shown below are 13 T cell receptor beta chains from a single sample sequenced in a study of neurological immune-mediated disorders. Sample time point: longitudinal time-point 2. TCRdb processed the 5' RACE reads anew with MiXCR; each CDR3 protein has one entry. The sample has some 48,000 distinct CDR3 sequences, roughly 13% seen once. Source material: PBMCs. The receptors were gathered from a male donor with HTLV-1-associated myelopathy (HAM/TSP).

This clonotype showed up many times. The chain joins TRBV12-3 or TRBV12-4 to TRBJ2-3, with D maybe TRBD2 (6 bases). This CDR3 is built from 16 residues. The germline V and J ends were trimmed by 0 bases and 0 bases, with 10 bases remaining between them. CDR3 loop: CASSLAAGRSTDTQYF. The CDR3 DNA reads as TGTGCCAGCAGTTTAGCGGCGGGGCGGAGCACAGATACGCAGTATTTT.

The table lists this clonotype with many counts. This chain links TRBV7-6 with TRBJ1-6; D gene unclear. Germline V CDR1 and CDR2: SGHVS, FNYEAQ. Trimming removed 6 bases from V and 6 bases from J, with 15 bases in between. The CDR3 loop spans 15 amino acids. The CDR3 here is CASSRTPEGNSPLHF. The CDR3 region has the DNA TGTGCCAGCAGTCGGACCCCCGAGGGTAATTCACCCCTCCACTTT.

Ten or more counts support this clonotype. The CDR3 region is CASSQGTNTEAFF. Here the CDR3 DNA reads TGCGCCAGCAGCCAAGGAACGAACACTGAAGCTTTCTTT. This rearrangement joins TRBV4-3 to TRBJ1-1; D call uncertain. This CDR3 has 13 residues. The V gene's germline CDR1 is LGHNA and CDR2 YSLEER. The V gene lost 1 base and the J gene lost 1 base, with 4 bases spanning the gap.

The chain carries TRBV5-5 and TRBJ2-7; D is undetermined. The germline V gene encodes CDR1 SGHKS and CDR2 YYEKEE (reference sequence). The V end lost 0 bases, the J end lost 3 bases, and 4 bases lay between the germline ends. This CDR3 spans 12 amino acids. The CDR3, as DNA: TGTGCCAGCAGCTTGGTCCACTACGAGCAGTACTTC. Protein: CASSLVHYEQYF.

This clonotype was seen at least ten times. The chain recombines TRBV7-6 with TRBJ2-7; TRBD1 or TRBD2 may be the D gene (5 bases each). Between the trimmed V and J ends, which lost 0 bases and 6 bases, there was a span of 12 bases. The CDR3 has 14 amino acids. Germline CDR1 SGHVS, CDR2 FNYEAQ. CDR3 sequence: CASSLAGGNGEQYF. As DNA, the CDR3 is TGTGCCAGCAGCTTAGCTGGGGGTAACGGCGAGCAGTACTTC. Looking up the rest from reference TRBV7-6 and TRBJ2-7 gives the full variable domain: GAGVSQSPRYKVTKRGQDVALRCDPISGHVSLYWYRQALGQGPEFLTYFNYEAQQDKSGLPNDRFSAERPEGSISTLTIQRTEQRDSAMYRCASSLAGGNGEQYFGPGTRLTVT.

A few counts support this clonotype. The chain is built from TRBV5-5 and TRBJ2-1, with TRBD1 matching 7 bases. Trimming at V came to 4 bases and at J to 8 bases, leaving 9 bases not matched to a gene. This CDR3 is 14 amino acids long. Germline CDR1 and CDR2: SGHKS and YYEKEE (reference sequence). CDR3 sequence (DNA): TGTGCCAGCAGCCGAGGACAGGTGTTGGATGAGCAGTTCTTC. Its protein product is CASSRGQVLDEQFF. The variable domain in full, completed from reference TRBV5-5 and TRBJ2-1, reads DAGVTQSPTHLIKTRGQQVTLRCSPISGHKSVSWYQQVLGQGPQFIFQYYEKEERGRGNFPDRFSARQFPNYSSELNVNALLLGDSALYLCASSRGQVLDEQFFGPGTRLTVL.

Many counts were recorded for this clonotype. This chain connects TRBV7-9 to TRBJ2-3, with TRBD2 matching 8 bases. V dropped 1 base and J dropped 2; count of bases not matched to a gene: 8. Germline loops: CDR1 SEHNR, CDR2 FQNEAQ (reference sequence). This CDR3 spans 17 amino acids. The CDR3 DNA sequence: TGTGCCAGCAGCTTAGAGGGGCTAGCGGGCTACACAGATACGCAGTATTTT. Protein sequence: CASSLEGLAGYTDTQYF.

This clonotype was seen repeatedly, ten times or more. The chain combines TRBV5-1 with TRBJ2-2; perhaps TRBD1 as D (6 bases). Germline CDR1 SGHRS, CDR2 YFSETQ. The V end lost 3 bases, the J end lost 1 base, and 13 bases lay between the germline ends. The CDR3 has 16 amino acids. The DNA for the CDR3 is TGCGCCAGCAGCTCCCCGACAGGACGGAACACCGGGGAGCTGTTTTTT. Translating it yields CASSSPTGRNTGELFF.

This clonotype was seen repeatedly, ten times or more. The CDR3 coding sequence is TGCAGTGCTAGTACTAGCGGGGGAAGACAAGAGACCCAGTACTTC. It yields the protein CSASTSGGRQETQYF. The chain carries TRBV20-1 and TRBJ2-5, with 11 bases aligning to TRBD2. The trim removed 3 bases at V and 2 bases at J, leaving 5 bases unmatched. Looked up from germline, CDR1 is DFQATT and CDR2 is SNEGSKA (reference sequence). The CDR3 length is 15 residues.

Judged by abundance, this clonotype is medium-sized. The chain couples TRBV10-2 to TRBJ1-5; D perhaps matches TRBD1 (6 bases). The CDR3 spans 14 residues. Germline V gene data show CDR1 as WSHSY and CDR2 as SAAADI. Trimming left V 0 bases short and J 6 bases short, with 9 bases between. CDR3 in amino acids: CASSESTGIQPQHF. Here the CDR3 DNA reads TGCGCCAGCAGTGAGTCGACAGGCATTCAGCCCCAGCATTTT.

This clonotype has a count of ten or more. This CDR3 is CAIKVTGGSYEQYF. The CDR3 DNA follows: TGTGCCATCAAGGTAACCGGAGGGTCCTACGAGCAGTACTTC. The chain uses TRBV10-3 and TRBJ2-7; perhaps TRBD2 as D (6 bases). Germline V gives CDR1 ENHRY, CDR2 SYGVKD. Trimming stripped 7 bases from V and 1 base from J, with 14 bases between. The CDR3 length is 14 residues.

This clonotype was counted at least ten times. The chain combines TRBV7-2 with TRBJ1-2; D uncertain. V shed 5 bases and J shed 2 bases, with 6 bases lying between them. The CDR3 loop spans 12 amino acids. Germline lookup yields CDR1 SGHTA and CDR2 FQGNSA. The CDR3: CASSKQNYGYTF. DNA for the CDR3: TGTGCCAGCAGCAAACAGAACTATGGCTACACCTTC.

V and J are TRBV4-1 and TRBJ1-5; D is unresolved. Per germline, CDR1 MGHRA and CDR2 YSYEKL. This CDR3 contains 17 residues. The V end lost 4 bases, the J end lost 3 bases, and 19 bases lay between the germline ends. CDR3 nucleotide sequence: TGCGCCAGCAGCCTAGATGTCCGACGGCTTCTCAATCAGCCCCAGCATTTT. Translating it yields CASSLDVRRLLNQPQHF.